This T cell receptor (beta chain) derives from a study of T cells in Graves' hyperthyroidism and ophthalmopathy. The study's findings and limits: The majority of expanded thyroid clonotypes above 0.001 also appeared in blood.

The CDR3 spans 14 residues. Germline V CDR1 and CDR2: KGHSH, LQKENI. Between the trimmed V and J ends, which lost 0 bases and 11 bases, there was a span of 15 bases. This clonotype appeared many times. Its antigen is still unknown. RNA transcripts provided the source from which TCR beta CDR3 regions were amplified. The TCR CDR3 was amplified in a first-round RT-PCR using the HTBI primer set. MiXCR was run by TCRdb on the multiplex PCR reads, yielding one entry per CDR3 protein. The sample has about 290,000 distinct CDR3 sequences; roughly 15% are singletons. Source material: blood. The sequence was collected from a woman aged 45-65 years with Graves' hyperthyroidism that later progressed to Graves' ophthalmopathy. V and J are TRBV18 and TRBJ2-3, with TRBD1 as a possible D gene (6 bases). The CDR3, as DNA: TGTGCCAGCTCACCACCAGGGGCCGGGACAATGCAGTATTTT. Residues: CASSPPGAGTMQYF.